Shown below are 3 T cell receptor beta chains from a single sample sequenced in a study of T cells in Graves' hyperthyroidism and ophthalmopathy. What was amplified from RNA transcripts were TCR beta CDR3 regions. The TCR CDR3 first-round RT-PCR relied on the HTBI primer set. MiXCR was run by TCRdb on the multiplex PCR reads, yielding one entry per CDR3 protein. The table lists about 520,000 distinct CDR3 sequences, approximately 25% of them singletons, with approximately 10% in the top ten. The source material was blood. These receptors all come from a woman aged 30 to 39 with Graves' ophthalmopathy.

The chain has TRBV20-1 and TRBJ1-2; 9 nucleotides agree with TRBD1. Germline-derived CDR1 and CDR2 are DFQATT and SNEGSKA (reference sequence). The CDR3 runs to 13 residues. As DNA, the CDR3 is TGCAGCCAGGATGCCACAGGGGGCGTCCGCTACACCTTC. Protein product: CSQDATGGVRYTF.

In its sample, this clonotype was seen many times. The rearrangement uses TRBV29-1 and TRBJ2-2; D is unresolved. The CDR3 consists of 13 residues. Germline V gene data show CDR1 as SQVTM and CDR2 as ANQGSEA. V was cut by 6 bases and J by 7 bases, with 15 bases left in between. The CDR3 nucleotides read TGCAGCGTCGAGGACGGTGGGGTCGGGGAGCTGTTTTTT. Its translation is CSVEDGGVGELFF.

This clonotype appeared many times. J is TRBJ2-7 and V is TRBV19, with D perhaps matching TRBD1 (6 bases). Germline CDR1 is LNHDA and CDR2 is SQIVND (reference sequence). Trimming shortened V by 2 bases and J by 6 bases, and 14 bases separated the two germline ends. The CDR3 length is 14 residues. This chain's CDR3 is CASSILPTGREQYF. In DNA, the CDR3 is TGTGCCAGTAGTATATTGCCCACAGGGCGCGAGCAGTACTTC.